This is a list of T cell receptor beta chains from one sample in a study of OX40 agonist ivuxolimab in advanced cancers. Method: immunoSEQ multiplex PCR; TCRdb's copy keeps in-frame clones and lacks some. Of approximately 14,000 clones in the sample, roughly nine tenths were seen once. The starting material was CD4+ or CD8+ T cells sorted from blood, obtained in a trial of the OX40 agonist ivuxolimab. The receptors derive from an adult with an advanced solid tumor such as melanoma, head and neck, liver or kidney cancer. Each CDR3 is given with its conserved first and last residue.

cdr3_length: 16
v_call: TRBV7-6
j_call: TRBJ2-7
cdr3_aa: CASSLTATGDIYEQYF

cdr3_length: 15
v_call: TRBV10-3
j_call: TRBJ2-3
cdr3_aa: CAISDSSGATDTQYF

cdr3_length: 18
v_call: TRBV14
j_call: TRBJ2-7
cdr3_aa: CASSQEQFPGLAGYEQYF

cdr3_length: 14
v_call: TRBV5-6
j_call: TRBJ1-4
cdr3_aa: CASSLGAGGEKLFF

cdr3_length: 13
v_call: TRBV9
j_call: TRBJ2-1
cdr3_aa: CASSVTSSPEQFF

cdr3_length: 13
v_call: TRBV7-3
j_call: TRBJ2-1
cdr3_aa: CASSLNEGGEQFF

cdr3_length: 14
v_call: TRBV10-2
j_call: TRBJ2-1
cdr3_aa: CASERDFVYNEQFF

cdr3_length: 15
v_call: TRBV7-8
j_call: TRBJ2-1
cdr3_aa: CASSLAEGVIDEQFF

cdr3_length: 14
v_call: TRBV11-2
j_call: TRBJ2-7
cdr3_aa: CASSLDQPSYEQYF

cdr3_length: 15
v_call: TRBV7-9
j_call: TRBJ2-7
cdr3_aa: CASSLVGGVPYEQYF

cdr3_length: 14
v_call: TRBV6-5
j_call: TRBJ2-3
cdr3_aa: CASSLGQGTDTQYF

cdr3_length: 14
v_call: TRBV10-1
j_call: TRBJ2-7
cdr3_aa: CASSDGLAESSQYF

cdr3_length: 15
v_call: TRBV19
j_call: TRBJ2-6
cdr3_aa: CASSILMSGANVLTF

cdr3_length: 19
v_call: TRBV28
j_call: TRBJ2-1
cdr3_aa: CASSLVLSPSGSSYNEQFF

cdr3_length: 16
v_call: TRBV27
j_call: TRBJ2-5
cdr3_aa: CASSLSFLALQETQYF

cdr3_length: 16
v_call: TRBV9
j_call: TRBJ1-2
cdr3_aa: CASSVAGGGPFYGYTF

cdr3_length: 13
v_call: TRBV5-6
j_call: TRBJ2-7
cdr3_aa: CASSFGQGDEQYF

cdr3_length: 14
v_call: TRBV27
j_call: TRBJ2-3
cdr3_aa: CASSFLPDADTQYF

cdr3_length: 15
v_call: TRBV6-1
j_call: TRBJ2-1
cdr3_aa: CASSDAGTSYNEQFF

cdr3_length: 14
v_call: TRBV28
j_call: TRBJ2-3
cdr3_aa: CASSLDSYTDTQYF

cdr3_length: 16
v_call: TRBV2
j_call: TRBJ2-1
cdr3_aa: CASPDVGVETYNEQFF

cdr3_length: 13
v_call: TRBV7-9
j_call: TRBJ1-2
cdr3_aa: CASIPLGNYGYTF

cdr3_length: 14
v_call: TRBV6-5
j_call: TRBJ1-1
cdr3_aa: CASSFRHANTEAFF

cdr3_length: 16
v_call: TRBV19
j_call: TRBJ2-2
cdr3_aa: CASSIGTGGSFGELFF